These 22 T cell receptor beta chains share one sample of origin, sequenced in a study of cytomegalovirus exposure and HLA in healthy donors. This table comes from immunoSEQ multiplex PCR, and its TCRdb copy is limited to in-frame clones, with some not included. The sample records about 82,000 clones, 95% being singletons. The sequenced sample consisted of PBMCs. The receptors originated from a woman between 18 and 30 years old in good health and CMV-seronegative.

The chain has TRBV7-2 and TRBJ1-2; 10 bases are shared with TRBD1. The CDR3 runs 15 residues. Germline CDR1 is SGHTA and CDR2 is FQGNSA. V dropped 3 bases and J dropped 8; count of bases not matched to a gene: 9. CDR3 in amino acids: CASSFDGTGVGGYTF. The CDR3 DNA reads TGTGCCAGCAGCTTTGACGGGACAGGGGTAGGCGGCTACACCTTC.

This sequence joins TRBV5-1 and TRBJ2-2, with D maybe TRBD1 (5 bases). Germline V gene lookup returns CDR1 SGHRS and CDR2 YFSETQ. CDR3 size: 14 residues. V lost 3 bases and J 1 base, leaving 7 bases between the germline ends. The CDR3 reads CASSSTGNTGELFF. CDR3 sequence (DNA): TGCGCCAGCAGCTCTACAGGGAACACCGGGGAGCTGTTTTTT.

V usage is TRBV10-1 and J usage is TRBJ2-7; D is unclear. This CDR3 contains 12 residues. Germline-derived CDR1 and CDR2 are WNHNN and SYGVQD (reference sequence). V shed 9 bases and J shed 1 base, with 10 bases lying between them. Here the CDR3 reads CASTVKSYEQYF. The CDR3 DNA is TGCGCCAGTACAGTAAAATCCTACGAGCAGTACTTC.

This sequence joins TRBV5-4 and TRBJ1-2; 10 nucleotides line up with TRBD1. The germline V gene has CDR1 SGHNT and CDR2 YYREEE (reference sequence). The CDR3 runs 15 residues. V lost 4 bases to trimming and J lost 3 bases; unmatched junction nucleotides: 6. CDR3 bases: TGTGCCAGCAGCGGGCCGGGACAGGGGTACTATGGCTACACCTTC. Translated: CASSGPGQGYYGYTF.

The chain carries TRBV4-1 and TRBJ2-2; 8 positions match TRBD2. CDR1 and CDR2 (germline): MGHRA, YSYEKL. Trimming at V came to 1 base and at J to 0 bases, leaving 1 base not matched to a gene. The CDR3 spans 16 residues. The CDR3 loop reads CASSQGGLANTGELFF. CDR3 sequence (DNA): TGCGCCAGCAGCCAAGGGGGACTAGCGAACACCGGGGAGCTGTTTTTT.

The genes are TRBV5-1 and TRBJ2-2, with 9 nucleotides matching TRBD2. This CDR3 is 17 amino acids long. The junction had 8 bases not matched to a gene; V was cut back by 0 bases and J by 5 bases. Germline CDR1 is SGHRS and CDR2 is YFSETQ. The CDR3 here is CASSLALAGVGTGELFF. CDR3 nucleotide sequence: TGCGCCAGCAGCTTGGCCTTAGCGGGAGTTGGGACCGGGGAGCTGTTTTTT.

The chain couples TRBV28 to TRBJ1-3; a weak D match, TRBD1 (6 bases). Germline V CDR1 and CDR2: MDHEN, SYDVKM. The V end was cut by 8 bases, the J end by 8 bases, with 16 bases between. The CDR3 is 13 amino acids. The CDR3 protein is CASGERQADTIYF. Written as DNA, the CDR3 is TGTGCCAGCGGTGAGAGACAGGCCGACACCATATATTTT.

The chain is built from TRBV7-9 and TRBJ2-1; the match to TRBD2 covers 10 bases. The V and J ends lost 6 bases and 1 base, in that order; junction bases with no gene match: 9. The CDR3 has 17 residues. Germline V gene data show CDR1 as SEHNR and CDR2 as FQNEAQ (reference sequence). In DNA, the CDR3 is TGTGCCAGCAGGGTTATTAGCGGGGGGCTATCCTACAATGAGCAGTTCTTC. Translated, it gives CASRVISGGLSYNEQFF.

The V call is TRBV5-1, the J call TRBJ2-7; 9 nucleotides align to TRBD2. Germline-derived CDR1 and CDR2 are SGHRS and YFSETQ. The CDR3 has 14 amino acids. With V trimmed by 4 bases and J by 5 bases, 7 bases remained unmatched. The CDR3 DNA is TGCGCCAGCAGCACAGGACTAGCGTATGACGAGCAGTACTTC. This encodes CASSTGLAYDEQYF.

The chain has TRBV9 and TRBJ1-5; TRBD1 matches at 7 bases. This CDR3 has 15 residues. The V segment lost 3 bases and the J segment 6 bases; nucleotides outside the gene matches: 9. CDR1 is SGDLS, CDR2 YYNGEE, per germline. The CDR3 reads CASSAGAPGGQPQHF. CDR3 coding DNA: TGTGCCAGCAGCGCCGGGGCGCCAGGGGGTCAGCCCCAGCATTTT.

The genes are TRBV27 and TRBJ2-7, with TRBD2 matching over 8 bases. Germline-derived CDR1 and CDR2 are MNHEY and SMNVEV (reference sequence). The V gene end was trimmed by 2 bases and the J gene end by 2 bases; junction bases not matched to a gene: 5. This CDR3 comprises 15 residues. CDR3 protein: CASSLGAGEAYEQYF. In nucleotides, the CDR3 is TGTGCCAGCAGTTTAGGAGCGGGGGAAGCCTACGAGCAGTACTTC.

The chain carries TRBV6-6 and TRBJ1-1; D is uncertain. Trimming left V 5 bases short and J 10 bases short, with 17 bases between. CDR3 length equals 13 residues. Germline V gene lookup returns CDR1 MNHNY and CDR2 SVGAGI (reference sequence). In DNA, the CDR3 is TGTGCCAGCAGTCTCGACACGCGTTTACGAGCTTTCTTT. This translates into CASSLDTRLRAFF.

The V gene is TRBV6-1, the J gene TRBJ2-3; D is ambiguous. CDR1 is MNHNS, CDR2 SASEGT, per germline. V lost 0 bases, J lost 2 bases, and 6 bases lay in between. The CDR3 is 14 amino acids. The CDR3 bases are TGTGCCAGCAGTGAAGCCCACTCCACAGATACGCAGTATTTT. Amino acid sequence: CASSEAHSTDTQYF.

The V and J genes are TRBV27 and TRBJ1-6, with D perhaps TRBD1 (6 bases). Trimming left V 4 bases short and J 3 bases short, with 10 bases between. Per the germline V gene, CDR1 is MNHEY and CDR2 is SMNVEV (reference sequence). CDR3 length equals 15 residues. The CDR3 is CASSSPQGYNSPLHF. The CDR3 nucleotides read TGTGCCAGCAGTTCCCCACAGGGCTATAATTCACCCCTCCACTTT.

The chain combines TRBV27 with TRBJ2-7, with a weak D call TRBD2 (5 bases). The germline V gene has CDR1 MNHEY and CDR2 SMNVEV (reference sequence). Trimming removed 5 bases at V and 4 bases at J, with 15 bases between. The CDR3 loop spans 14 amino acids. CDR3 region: CASSPIEGRYEQYF. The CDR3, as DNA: TGTGCCAGCAGTCCCATTGAAGGGAGATACGAGCAGTACTTC.

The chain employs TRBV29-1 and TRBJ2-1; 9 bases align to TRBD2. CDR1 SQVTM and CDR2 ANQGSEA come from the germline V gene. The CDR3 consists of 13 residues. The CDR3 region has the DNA TGCACCGTAGCGGGAGTGGGGTACAATGAGCAGTTCTTC. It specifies CTVAGVGYNEQFF.

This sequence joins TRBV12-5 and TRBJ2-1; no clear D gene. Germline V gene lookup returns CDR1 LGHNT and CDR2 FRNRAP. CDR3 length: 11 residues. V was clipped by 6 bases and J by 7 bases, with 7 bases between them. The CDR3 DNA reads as TGTGCTAGTGGGGAACTAAATGAGCAGTTCTTC. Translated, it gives CASGELNEQFF.

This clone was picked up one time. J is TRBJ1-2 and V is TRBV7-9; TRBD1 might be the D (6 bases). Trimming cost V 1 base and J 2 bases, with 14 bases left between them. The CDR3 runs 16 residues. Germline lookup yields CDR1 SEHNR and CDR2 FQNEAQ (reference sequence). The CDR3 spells CASSLEGTQGNYGYTF. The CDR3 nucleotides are TGTGCCAGCAGCTTAGAGGGCACCCAGGGGAACTATGGCTACACCTTC.

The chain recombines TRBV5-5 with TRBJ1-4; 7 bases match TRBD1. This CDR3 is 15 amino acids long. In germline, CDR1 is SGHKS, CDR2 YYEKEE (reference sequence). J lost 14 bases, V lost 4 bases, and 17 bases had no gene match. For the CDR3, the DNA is TGTGCCAGCAGCCCCGAGGGACAGCCCCGTAGAAATCTGTTTTTT. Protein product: CASSPEGQPRRNLFF.

CDR3 loop: CASKQPGQGFGYTF. CDR3 DNA sequence: TGTGCCAGTAAACAACCGGGACAGGGGTTTGGCTACACCTTC. V usage is TRBV19 and J usage is TRBJ1-2; 10 nucleotides align to TRBD1. This CDR3 comprises 14 residues. J gave up 7 bases and V 7 bases, and 9 bases lay outside the gene matches. CDR1 is LNHDA and CDR2 is SQIVND in the germline V gene (reference sequence).

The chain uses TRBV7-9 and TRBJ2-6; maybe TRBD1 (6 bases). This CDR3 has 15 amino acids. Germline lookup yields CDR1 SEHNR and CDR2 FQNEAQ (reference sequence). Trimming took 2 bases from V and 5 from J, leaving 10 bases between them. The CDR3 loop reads CASSLPQGWANVLTF. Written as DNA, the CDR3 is TGTGCCAGCAGCTTACCCCAGGGGTGGGCCAACGTCCTGACTTTC.

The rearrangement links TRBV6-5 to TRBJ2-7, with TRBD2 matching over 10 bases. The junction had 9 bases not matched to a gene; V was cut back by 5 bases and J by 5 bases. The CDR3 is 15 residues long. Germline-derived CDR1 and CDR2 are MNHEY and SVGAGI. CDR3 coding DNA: TGTGCCAGCAGTCAGCTAGCGGGAGTACGGAACGAGCAGTACTTC. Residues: CASSQLAGVRNEQYF.